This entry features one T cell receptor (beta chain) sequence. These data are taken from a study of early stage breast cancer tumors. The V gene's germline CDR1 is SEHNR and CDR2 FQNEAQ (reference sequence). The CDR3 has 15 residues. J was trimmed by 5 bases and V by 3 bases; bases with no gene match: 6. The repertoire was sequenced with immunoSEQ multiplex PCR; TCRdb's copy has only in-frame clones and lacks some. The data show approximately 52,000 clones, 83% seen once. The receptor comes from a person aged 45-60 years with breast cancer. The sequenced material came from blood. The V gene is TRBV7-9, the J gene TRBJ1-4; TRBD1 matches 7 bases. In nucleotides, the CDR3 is TGTGCCAGCAGCTTCCTGGGACAGTTAAATGAAAAACTGTTTTTT. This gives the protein CASSFLGQLNEKLFF.